This passage covers 30 T cell receptor beta chains from one sample sequenced in a study of molecular identifiers for immune sequencing clone quantification. One entry per CDR3 protein results from TCRdb running MiXCR on the PCR reads. This sample yields approximately 670,000 distinct CDR3 sequences, of which about 20% are seen a single time; approximately 0.9% belongs to the top ten. The sequencing sample was made of naive CD8+ T cells from blood, with Jurkat cell RNA spiked in. Subset of the sample: FACS-sorted CD8+CD4-CCR7+CD45RA+ naive T cells. These receptor sequences come from a human donor in good health. Some libraries in this study had Jurkat cell RNA spiked in.

Turning to this clonotype: Its ends do not fully match the called genes, so a read error is possible. V is TRBV7-9 and J is TRBJ2-7, with D uncertain. In germline, CDR1 is SEHNR, CDR2 FQNEAQ (reference sequence). CDR3 length equals 14 residues. In DNA, the CDR3 is TGTGCCAGCAGCTTAGAGGGCAGCTCCCACGAGCAGTACTTC. It specifies CASSLEGSSHEQYF. Full variable domain (remainder filled in from reference TRBV7-9 and TRBJ2-7): DTGVSQNPRHKITKRGQNVTFRCDPISEHNRLYWYRQTLGQGPEFLTYFQNEAQLEKSRLLSDRFSAERPKGSFSTLEIQRTEQGDSAMYLCASSLEGSSHEQYFGPGTRLTVT.

On this clonotype: A much larger clonotype is one base distant, so this may be a read error. CDR3 DNA sequence: TGTGCCAGCAGTTCCAACCAGCGGTTAGACCAAGAGACCCAGTACTTC. This sequence encodes CASSSNQRLDQETQYF. This rearrangement joins TRBV28 to TRBJ2-5; a weak D match, TRBD2 (5 bases). Germline V lookup: CDR1 MDHEN, CDR2 SYDVKM. The CDR3 has 16 residues. V lost 4 bases and J 0 bases, leaving 15 bases between the germline ends. Full variable domain (rest looked up from reference TRBV28 and TRBJ2-5): DVKVTQSSRYLVKRTGEKVFLECVQDMDHENMFWYRQDPGLGLRLIYFSYDVKMKEKGDIPEGYSVSREKKERFSLILESASTNQTSMYLCASSSNQRLDQETQYFGPGTRLLVL.

This clonotype was counted at least ten times. The chain uses TRBV2 and TRBJ1-1, with D uncertain. V was clipped by 7 bases and J by 2 bases, with 20 bases between them. The CDR3 is made up of 16 amino acids. The germline CDR1 and CDR2 sequences are SNHLY and FYNNEI. Here the CDR3 DNA reads TGTGCCAGCAAGATGGCAGCTTTTCGGCCAAACACTGAAGCTTTCTTT. It is translated as CASKMAAFRPNTEAFF.

In this sample, this clonotype turned up many times. This sequence joins TRBV20-1 and TRBJ1-1, with TRBD1 identical over 9 bases. Trimming at V came to 5 bases and at J to 3 bases, leaving 10 bases not matched to a gene. This CDR3 has 15 residues. In germline, CDR1 is DFQATT, CDR2 SNEGSKA (reference sequence). Here the CDR3 DNA reads TGCAGTGCTTACGGGACAGGGAAGGGGGACACTGAAGCTTTCTTT. It is translated as CSAYGTGKGDTEAFF.

Comment on this clonotype: A much larger clone differs by one base, so this may be a read error. The V call is TRBV4-1, the J call TRBJ2-7; the match to TRBD2 covers 12 bases. The CDR3 runs to 15 residues. CDR1 and CDR2 (germline): MGHRA, YSYEKL. CDR3 loop: CASSQRLAGVYERYF. The CDR3 coding sequence is TGCGCCAGCAGCCAACGACTAGCGGGAGTCTACGAGCGGTACTTC.

There are many counts of this clonotype. The chain couples TRBV5-6 to TRBJ2-7, with 11 bases that match TRBD2. CDR3 length: 15 residues. V shed 4 bases, J shed 4 bases, and the junction held 7 bases outside the gene matches. Looked up from germline, CDR1 is SGHDT and CDR2 is YYEEEE. The CDR3 loop is CASSPAWTSGYEQYF. In DNA form, the CDR3 reads TGTGCCAGCAGCCCCGCGTGGACTAGCGGGTACGAGCAGTACTTC.

There are many counts of this clonotype. This chain connects TRBV19 to TRBJ2-3; TRBD2 matches at 12 bases. Germline V CDR1 and CDR2: LNHDA, SQIVND (reference sequence). V was clipped by 5 bases and J by 0 bases; unmatched bases: 9. The CDR3 totals 18 residues. The CDR3 loop is CASSGRTSGVLSTDTQYF. DNA for the CDR3: TGTGCCAGTAGTGGAAGGACTAGCGGGGTTTTGAGCACAGATACGCAGTATTTT.

The chain uses TRBV6-1 and TRBJ2-7, with D uncertain. This CDR3 spans 12 amino acids. V lost 1 base, J lost 6 bases, and 7 bases lay in between. The V gene's germline CDR1 is MNHNS and CDR2 SASEGT. CDR3 region: CASSEVDGEQYF. CDR3 nucleotide sequence: TGTGCCAGCAGTGAAGTCGACGGCGAGCAGTACTTC.

This clonotype was observed at least ten times. Written as DNA, the CDR3 is TGTGCCAGCAGCCCTACCATCATCACCGGGGAGCTGTTTTTT. Translation gives CASSPTIITGELFF. The rearrangement joins TRBV7-3 to TRBJ2-2; no definite D call. This CDR3 spans 14 amino acids. Germline assignment: CDR1 SGHTA and CDR2 FQGTGA. The V end lost 5 bases, the J end lost 4 bases, and 11 bases lay between the germline ends.

In the case of this clonotype: A much larger clone is a single base away; this may be a read error. The genes are TRBV7-9 and TRBJ2-7; perhaps TRBD2 as D (6 bases). Trimming took off 5 bases at V and 5 bases at J, with 16 bases between the two ends. Germline-derived CDR1 and CDR2 are SEHNR and FQNEAQ (reference sequence). The length of the CDR3 is 14 residues. CDR3 amino acids: CASSAETRSHEQYF. In DNA, the CDR3 is TGTGCCAGCAGCGCAGAGACTAGATCCCACGAGCAGTACTTC.

This clonotype was detected many times. The V call is TRBV13, the J call TRBJ2-2; maybe TRBD2 (7 bases). CDR1 and CDR2 from the germline V gene are PRHDT and FYEKMQ (reference sequence). CDR3 length: 14 amino acids. Trimming removed 5 bases at V and 4 bases at J, with 11 bases between. CDR3 region: CASSQRGGTGELFF. CDR3 DNA sequence: TGTGCCAGCAGCCAAAGGGGGGGCACCGGGGAGCTGTTTTTT.

Concerning this clonotype: A far larger clone is just one base off, so this is likely a read error. The V gene is TRBV6-1, the J gene TRBJ2-7; no firm D call. The CDR3 is 12 amino acids. The V gene's germline CDR1 is MNHNS and CDR2 SASEGT. The CDR3 sequence: CASSVSSYGQYF. The CDR3 coding sequence is TGTGCCAGCAGTGTCAGCTCCTACGGGCAGTACTTC.

This clonotype turned up a few times. The chain is built from TRBV9 and TRBJ2-3; TRBD1 might be the D (5 bases). Germline V gene data show CDR1 as SGDLS and CDR2 as YYNGEE. The V end was cut by 3 bases, the J end by 0 bases, with 11 bases between. This CDR3 has 15 residues. CDR3 coding DNA: TGTGCCAGCAGCGAGGGGATTAAGAGCACAGATACGCAGTATTTT. It specifies CASSEGIKSTDTQYF.

This clonotype was picked up a small number of times. This chain uses TRBV12-3 or TRBV12-4 with TRBJ2-5; 11 bases are shared with TRBD1. This CDR3 is 16 amino acids long. Trimming took 4 bases from V and 5 from J; bases not matched to a gene: 9. CDR3 protein: CASSSYGQGAGETQYF. CDR3 in DNA: TGTGCCAGCAGTTCTTACGGACAGGGGGCGGGGGAGACCCAGTACTTC.

This clonotype was detected many times. The chain recombines TRBV7-6 with TRBJ2-4; unclear D gene. This CDR3 is built from 16 residues. Germline V gives CDR1 SGHVS, CDR2 FNYEAQ. V was trimmed by 0 bases and J by 0 bases, leaving 9 bases between them. Here the CDR3 DNA reads TGTGCCAGCAGCTTAGCGATACTCCTAGCCAAAAACATTCAGTACTTC. Translated: CASSLAILLAKNIQYF.

The chain employs TRBV7-7 and TRBJ2-7; D is possibly TRBD1 (6 bases). The CDR3 extends over 13 amino acids. V was cut by 5 bases and J by 5 bases, with 13 bases left in between. CDR1 and CDR2 from the germline V gene are SSHAT and FNYEAQ (reference sequence). CDR3 DNA: TGTGCCAGCAGCCCAGGGGCAGGGGACGAGCAGTACTTC. It codes for CASSPGAGDEQYF.

This clonotype was recorded many times. The V gene is TRBV20-1, the J gene TRBJ1-5; possibly TRBD1 for D (5 bases). The germline V and J ends were trimmed by 0 bases and 2 bases, with 11 bases remaining between them. This CDR3 comprises 15 residues. Per the germline V gene, CDR1 is DFQATT and CDR2 is SNEGSKA (reference sequence). CDR3 protein: CSARDPVGGNQPQHF. The CDR3 nucleotides read TGCAGTGCTAGAGACCCCGTGGGGGGCAATCAGCCCCAGCATTTT.

This clonotype has only a few counts. This chain connects TRBV6-5 to TRBJ1-5; no definite D call. Germline CDR1 MNHEY, CDR2 SVGAGI. With 0 bases removed from V and 8 bases from J, the gap between germline ends came to 5 bases. The CDR3 spans 12 residues. The CDR3, as DNA: TGTGCCAGCAGTTACTCACATAAGCCCCAGCATTTT. This encodes CASSYSHKPQHF.

The sample holds many counts of this clonotype. The chain uses TRBV7-6 and TRBJ2-6, with D uncertain. From germline, CDR1 is SGHVS and CDR2 FNYEAQ. This CDR3 has 14 residues. Deletions cut 4 bases from V and 4 bases from J, with 8 bases between. CDR3 protein: CASSSASGANVLTF. Written as DNA, the CDR3 is TGTGCCAGCAGCTCCGCGTCAGGGGCCAACGTCCTGACTTTC. Full variable domain (outside the CDR3, taken from reference TRBV7-6 and TRBJ2-6): GAGVSQSPRYKVTKRGQDVALRCDPISGHVSLYWYRQALGQGPEFLTYFNYEAQQDKSGLPNDRFSAERPEGSISTLTIQRTEQRDSAMYRCASSSASGANVLTFGAGSRLTVL.

This clonotype appeared a few times. This sequence joins TRBV24-1 and TRBJ2-1, with TRBD2 identical over 8 bases. Germline loops: CDR1 KGHDR, CDR2 SFDVKD. The CDR3 contains 15 residues. J was trimmed by 7 bases and V by 9 bases; bases with no gene match: 13. CDR3 sequence (DNA): TGTGCCACCGGTCCGGCGGGAGGTCTGGATAATGAGCAGTTCTTC. This sequence encodes CATGPAGGLDNEQFF.

This clonotype was found many times. CDR3 in DNA: TGTGCCAGCAGCCGGACGGGACTTAGCACAGATACGCAGTATTTT. Translated, it gives CASSRTGLSTDTQYF. The chain carries TRBV7-6 and TRBJ2-3, with a tentative D call TRBD2 (6 bases). V lost 5 bases to trimming and J lost 0 bases, with 12 bases between them. Germline loops: CDR1 SGHVS, CDR2 FNYEAQ. The CDR3 sequence is 15 residues long.

Comments on this clonotype: A clone one base away is much larger, so this may be a read error. This chain uses TRBV23-1 with TRBJ2-3, with TRBD1 matching 8 bases. TRBV23-1 is marked as an open reading frame, function uncertain. This CDR3 spans 17 amino acids. With V trimmed by 4 bases and J by 1 base, 10 bases remained unmatched. CDR3 region: CASSPRWTGFGTDTQYF. CDR3 bases: TGCGCCAGCAGTCCCAGATGGACAGGGTTCGGCACAGATACGCAGTATTTT.

CDR3 residues: CASSFRAGPNYSNQPQHF. The CDR3 region has the DNA TGTGCCAGCAGTTTTCGTGCAGGACCGAATTATAGCAATCAGCCCCAGCATTTT. This chain links TRBV27 with TRBJ1-5; unclear D gene. Deletions cut 3 bases from V and 0 bases from J, with 18 bases between. CDR3 length: 18 amino acids. The V gene's germline CDR1 is MNHEY and CDR2 SMNVEV (reference sequence).

Comment on this clonotype: Possible read error: a much larger clone is one base away. Because the CDR3 is missing its conserved closing phenylalanine or tryptophan, this is likely a read error. This rearrangement joins TRBV12-3 or TRBV12-4 to TRBJ2-3; D is ambiguous. V was shortened by 6 bases and J by 1 base, with 17 bases between the two germline ends. The CDR3 runs to 16 residues. CDR3 in DNA: TGTGCCAGCAGCCCAGGAAGCCCCTGGGGCACAGATACGCAGTATCTT. Protein: CASSPGSPWGTDTQYL.

Concerning this clonotype itself: At one of its ends the junction is not consistent with the germline gene, which may arise from a read error. J is TRBJ1-2 and V is TRBV29-1; D remains unclear. The CDR3 sequence is 11 residues long. CDR1 SQVTM and CDR2 ANQGSEA come from the germline V gene. The CDR3: CSVDSRFGYTF. The CDR3 region has the DNA TGCAGTGTTGATTCACGGTTTGGCTACACCTTC.

Ten or more counts support this clonotype. The CDR3 loop reads CASSYVPGNQPQHF. CDR3 nucleotide sequence: TGTGCCAGCAGTTACGTTCCAGGGAATCAGCCCCAGCATTTT. The chain couples TRBV6-2 or TRBV6-3 to TRBJ1-5, with D maybe TRBD1 (5 bases). The length of the CDR3 is 14 residues. CDR1 and CDR2 (germline): MNHEY, SVGEGT. Trimming removed 2 bases at V and 4 bases at J, with 9 bases between.

The sample holds a few counts of this clonotype. The chain couples TRBV5-8 to TRBJ1-1, with 10 bases matching TRBD1. With V trimmed by 3 bases and J by 6 bases, 5 bases remained unmatched. The CDR3 spans 14 residues. The germline V gene has CDR1 SGHTS and CDR2 YDEGEE. The CDR3 spells CASSWDRGAPEAFF. As DNA, the CDR3 is TGTGCCAGCAGCTGGGACAGGGGAGCCCCTGAAGCTTTCTTT.

The table lists this clonotype with a count of one. A much larger clone sits a single nucleotide away, making a read error possible. The J gene is TRBJ2-3, the V gene TRBV7-2; D might be TRBD1 (5 bases). Matching the DNA end better, TRBJ1-5 makes the J call doubtful. The CDR3 is 16 residues long. The germline CDR1 and CDR2 sequences are SGHTA and FQGNSA. The CDR3 is CASSLVGGTVADTQHF. Written as DNA, the CDR3 is TGTGCCAGCAGCTTAGTCGGGGGGACCGTGGCAGATACGCAGCATTTT.

Ten or more counts support this clonotype. This chain connects TRBV3-1 to TRBJ2-5, with a tentative D call TRBD1 (6 bases). CDR1 LGHDT and CDR2 YNNKEL come from the germline V gene (reference sequence). This CDR3 spans 16 amino acids. Between the trimmed V and J ends, which lost 1 base and 4 bases, there was a span of 16 bases. CDR3 nucleotides: TGTGCCAGCAGCCAAGCTTTGTATGAGGGGGTAGAGACCCAGTACTTC. Protein sequence: CASSQALYEGVETQYF.

This chain links TRBV9 with TRBJ2-6; weak D call: TRBD2 (6 bases). The CDR3 contains 15 residues. Germline assignment: CDR1 SGDLS and CDR2 YYNGEE. V lost 3 bases and J lost 0, with 7 bases in between. CDR3 nucleotide sequence: TGTGCCAGCAGCGCCGGGAGCTCTGGGGCCAACGTCCTGACTTTC. Its protein product is CASSAGSSGANVLTF. The full variable domain, with the rest looked up from reference TRBV9 and TRBJ2-6, is DSGVTQTPKHLITATGQRVTLRCSPRSGDLSVYWYQQSLDQGLQFLIQYYNGEERAKGNILERFSAQQFPDLHSELNLSSLELGDSALYFCASSAGSSGANVLTFGAGSRLTVL.